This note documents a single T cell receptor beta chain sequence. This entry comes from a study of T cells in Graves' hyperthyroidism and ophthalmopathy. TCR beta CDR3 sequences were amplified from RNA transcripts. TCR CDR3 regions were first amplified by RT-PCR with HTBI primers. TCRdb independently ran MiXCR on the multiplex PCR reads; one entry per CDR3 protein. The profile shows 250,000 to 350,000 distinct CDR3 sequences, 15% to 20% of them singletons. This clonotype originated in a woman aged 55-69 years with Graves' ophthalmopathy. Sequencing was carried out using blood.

In DNA, the CDR3 is TGCAGTGCTTCAACTCGGGACAAAGGAAACACCATATATTTT. It yields the protein CSASTRDKGNTIYF. This rearrangement joins TRBV20-1 to TRBJ1-3; TRBD1 might be the D (6 bases). Germline CDR1 is DFQATT and CDR2 is SNEGSKA (reference sequence). The CDR3 has 14 residues. The ends were cut back, 5 bases at V and 4 bases at J, with 15 bases in the middle.